Given below is one T cell receptor (beta chain) in context. Its antigen is unidentified. The sample belongs to a study of T cell repertoires in cytomegalovirus infection. At the level of the study: CMV epitopes in the study were HLA-C-restricted (recently identified) and HLA-B-restricted (well studied). Both CMV infection and a matching HLA type were indicated by public TCR beta signatures.

Notes on the study in general: Dominating the ex vivo response were HLA-C-restricted CMV-specific TCR beta clonotypes.

Trimming removed 5 bases at V and 2 bases at J, with 13 bases between. Germline-derived CDR1 and CDR2 are SGHVS and FNYEAQ. The CDR3 totals 14 residues. Each CDR3 protein is one row after TCRdb ran MiXCR on the reads. Among hundreds of thousands of distinct CDR3 sequences, about 30% were seen once, and the ten largest hold about 18%. J is TRBJ2-7 and V is TRBV7-6; D gene ambiguous. This TCR came from a human donor in good health (CMV status not recorded). Some clones in this sample may be carry-over from other donors' samples. The sample consisted of cultured PBMCs, taken from culture after CMV antigen stimulation. The CDR3 DNA reads as TGTGCCAGCAGCCCCGCAGGCGCCGCCTACGAGCAGTACTTC. It codes for CASSPAGAAYEQYF.